This T cell receptor (beta chain) was sequenced in a study of blood T cell repertoires in COVID-19. Turning to the study itself: Acute and convalescent COVID-19 specimens originated in the United States, Italy and Spain. T cells, B-cell-depleted T cells, or PBMCs provided the cDNA or gDNA that served as material.

Trimming took 1 base from V and 6 from J; bases not matched to a gene: 4. The germline V gene encodes CDR1 MNHEY and CDR2 SVGAGI. The CDR3 runs to 14 residues. Per the authors' pipeline: The assay estimated nucleated cells by amplifying reference gene primers. Sequenced by immunoSEQ multiplex PCR; TCRdb stores in-frame clones only, minus some. That table furnishes V, J and clone size, whereas the DNA furnished D and trimming. The sample holds 180,000 or so clones, about 85% seen once. V gene TRBV6-5 combines with J gene TRBJ2-7, with 9 nucleotides matching TRBD2. This sequence was found in a man in his 60s who had recovered from COVID-19. Sequenced input: peripheral blood. Here the CDR3 reads CASSYYGGGGEQYF. CDR3 sequence (DNA): TGTGCCAGCAGTTACTATGGCGGGGGGGGCGAGCAGTACTTC.